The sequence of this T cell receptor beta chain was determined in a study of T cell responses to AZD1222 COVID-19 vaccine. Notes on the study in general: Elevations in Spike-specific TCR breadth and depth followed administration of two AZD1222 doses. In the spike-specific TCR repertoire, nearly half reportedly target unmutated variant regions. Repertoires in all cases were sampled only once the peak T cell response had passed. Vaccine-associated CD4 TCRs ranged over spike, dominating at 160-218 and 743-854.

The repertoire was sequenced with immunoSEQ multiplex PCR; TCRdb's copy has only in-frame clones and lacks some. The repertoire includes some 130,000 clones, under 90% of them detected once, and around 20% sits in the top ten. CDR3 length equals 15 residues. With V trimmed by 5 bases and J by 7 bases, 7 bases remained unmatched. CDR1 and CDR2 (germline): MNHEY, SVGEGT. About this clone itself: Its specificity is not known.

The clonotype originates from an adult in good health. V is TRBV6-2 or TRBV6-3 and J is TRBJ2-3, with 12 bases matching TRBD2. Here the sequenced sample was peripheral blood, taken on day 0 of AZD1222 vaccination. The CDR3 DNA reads TGTGCCAGCAGTCGATTACTAGCGGGGGGTCATACGCAGTATTTT. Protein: CASSRLLAGGHTQYF.